Listed below are T cell receptor beta chains from one sample, sequenced in a study of vaccination and CD4 T cells after COVID-19. TCRdb reprocessed the PCR reads with MiXCR, giving one entry per CDR3 protein. The sample records roughly 12,000 distinct CDR3 sequences, roughly 30% being singletons. The antigens these receptors bind are not known. The sample here was CD4+ T cells from blood, cultured in vitro, taken after SARS-CoV-2 vaccination. The receptor set was obtained from a human donor who had recovered from COVID-19. The conserved cysteine and the conserved F or W are not part of the CDR3 here. Clone size is given for some rows only: seen once, a few or many times, or a class if the clone is expanded.

>NA|TRBJ2-3|TRBV2
ASSFLRTSPTDTQY
>NA|TRBJ2-7|TRBV7-9
ASSFKPGQSYEQY
>NA|TRBJ1-5|TRBV2
ASREKTTGNQPQH
>NA|TRBJ2-3|TRBV20-1
SARDVVFADTQY
>few|TRBJ1-2|TRBV4-3
ASSQHTQQDGYT
>few|TRBJ2-5|TRBV12-3/TRBV12-4
ASSSGQGQETQY
>NA|TRBJ2-5|TRBV30
AWNARSWGTQY
>NA|TRBJ2-7|TRBV20-1
SARDIEYSYEQY
>few|TRBJ2-2|TRBV27
ASSQLSVNTGELF
>NA|TRBJ1-1|TRBV28
ASSLIGSNTEAF
>NA|TRBJ2-7|TRBV12-3/TRBV12-4
ASSFRRGPRRSYEQY
>NA|TRBJ1-5|TRBV20-1
SARERRTSNQPQH
>NA|TRBJ2-3|TRBV6-5
ASSSWGALDTQY
>NA|TRBJ1-5|TRBV20-1
SASRWAQPQH
>few|TRBJ2-2|TRBV20-1
SARAAGGNTGELF
>NA|TRBJ2-3|TRBV27
ASSRLAGSTDTQY
>few|TRBJ2-2|TRBV10-1
ASSPQRGNAGELF
>NA|TRBJ2-7|TRBV7-6
ASSRDGTRDEQY
>NA|TRBJ2-7|TRBV20-1
SALRGASNEQY
>NA|TRBJ1-4|TRBV10-3
AISAGGQSNEKLF
>few|TRBJ1-5|TRBV5-1
ASSQGGASNQPQH
>few|TRBJ2-3|TRBV6-1
ASSLEAPDTQY
>NA|TRBJ2-7|TRBV7-8
ASTARPGQGYEQY
>medium-sized|TRBJ2-7|TRBV24-1
ATSEKGEQY
>few|TRBJ2-1|TRBV10-3
AISELINEQF
>few|TRBJ2-3|TRBV11-2
ASSQIRVADTQY
>few|TRBJ1-6|TRBV6-2/TRBV6-3
ASTDPGQGDNSPLH
>few|TRBJ1-1|TRBV6-4
ASSAQGANTEAF
>NA|TRBJ2-1|TRBV6-1
ALQRERSYNEQF
>NA|TRBJ2-1|TRBV20-1
SARPYNEQF
>large|TRBJ2-3|TRBV7-2
ASRGLAGARDTQY
>NA|TRBJ2-3|TRBV10-3
AISVPTSGRATDTQY
>NA|TRBJ1-1|TRBV7-6
ASSTGQGPNTEAF
>NA|TRBJ2-7|TRBV20-1
SARSPFPEQY
>few|TRBJ1-2|TRBV7-2
ASSPDRYYGYT
>NA|TRBJ2-7|TRBV28
ASGSPSARSSYEQY
>NA|TRBJ2-1|TRBV7-2
ASSLDRSSYNEQF
>NA|TRBJ1-1|TRBV20-1
SARKFSGNTEAF
>NA|TRBJ2-3|TRBV2
ASKEASTGGDTQY
>NA|TRBJ1-2|TRBV14
ASSQEGSLTNYGYT
>NA|TRBJ1-2|TRBV7-8
ASSLAVRPTRDGNYGYT
>NA|TRBJ2-7|TRBV28
ASSLVSGGSTGEQY
>NA|TRBJ1-6|TRBV15
ATSRDRAGSRNSPLH
>few|TRBJ2-3|TRBV11-2
ASTDSRRRTDTQY
>NA|TRBJ2-3|TRBV7-2
ASSERSSGRAGDTQY
>few|TRBJ1-6|TRBV20-1
SARGYLAPLH
>NA|TRBJ2-7|TRBV24-1
ATSQTGSYEQY
>NA|TRBJ2-5|TRBV12-3/TRBV12-4
ASSLTSGETQY
>few|TRBJ2-7|TRBV7-2
ASSPPAPSYEQY
>NA|TRBJ2-3|TRBV27
TSRGLAGAPNWDTQY
>NA|TRBJ2-4|TRBV28
ASSLQGGKNIQY
>medium-sized|TRBJ2-1|TRBV7-2
ASSLGPINEQF